This TCR beta chain was documented in a study of siplizumab effects on memory and regulatory T cells. Study findings and constraints: Apparently more diverse than memory cells, naive T cells also seemed major alloresponse contributors. There was no confirmation of the suppressive function of proliferating Tregs from siplizumab cultures.

The CDR3 contains 14 residues. From germline, CDR1 is WNHNN and CDR2 SYGVQD (reference sequence). Trimming pared 6 bases from V and 9 bases from J, leaving 15 bases between. In the case of this clone: The antigen remains undetermined.

Here immunoSEQ multiplex PCR was the method, and the copy in TCRdb shows in-frame clones only, minus some. The table lists some 96,000 clones, approximately 92% of them singletons. The sequence was obtained from a human donor in good health. Sequenced material: CD4+ T cells sorted from blood. The rearrangement uses TRBV10-1 and TRBJ1-6; tentative D call: TRBD1 (6 bases). CDR3 loop: CASSPRGRGSPLHF. The CDR3 DNA reads TGCGCCAGCAGCCCCAGGGGTCGAGGTTCACCCCTCCACTTT.